A single sample is the source of the 9 T cell receptor beta chains below, sequenced in a study of T cells in Graves' hyperthyroidism and ophthalmopathy. Template material for amplifying TCR beta CDR3 regions consisted of RNA transcripts. Initially, a first-round RT-PCR of the TCR CDR3 employed the HTBI primer set. TCRdb passed the multiplex PCR reads through MiXCR, listing each CDR3 protein once. This table has around 340,000 distinct CDR3 sequences, 15% to 20% appearing once. The sample comprised blood. The receptors here all came from a woman aged 45-60 years with Graves' hyperthyroidism.

This clonotype came up many times. V and J are TRBV30 and TRBJ1-1; a weak D match, TRBD1 (5 bases). This CDR3 is built from 11 residues. With 6 bases removed from V and 7 bases from J, the gap between germline ends came to 12 bases. Germline V CDR1 and CDR2: GTSNPN, SVGIG (reference sequence). CDR3 sequence reads: CACGAGLEAFF. In DNA, the CDR3 is TGTGCCTGTGGTGCAGGGCTTGAAGCTTTCTTT. The entire variable domain, with the rest obtained from reference TRBV30 and TRBJ1-1, is as follows: SQTIHQWPATLVQPVGSPLSLECTVEGTSNPNLYWYRQAAGRGLQLLFYSVGIGQISSEVPQNLSASRPQDRQFILSSKKLLLSDSGFYLCACGAGLEAFFGQGTRLTVV.

This clonotype showed up just a few times. V is TRBV9 and J is TRBJ2-5; D call uncertain. Looked up from germline, CDR1 is SGDLS and CDR2 is YYNGEE. Trimming pared 1 base from V and 5 bases from J, leaving 12 bases between. This CDR3 is built from 14 residues. CDR3 nucleotide sequence: TGTGCCAGCAGCGTAAACGGGCCCCCGGAGACCCAGTACTTC. Translated: CASSVNGPPETQYF.

This clonotype was counted a few times. The chain employs TRBV10-3 and TRBJ1-6, with 7 bases identical to TRBD1. The germline gives CDR1 ENHRY, CDR2 SYGVKD. V dropped 0 bases and J dropped 10; count of bases not matched to a gene: 9. This CDR3 has 16 amino acids. CDR3 sequence reads: CAISESSGGGRSPLHF. The CDR3 DNA is TGTGCCATCAGTGAGTCTTCCGGAGGGGGCCGGTCACCCCTCCACTTT.

This clonotype showed up just a few times. The chain joins TRBV28 to TRBJ2-3; 7 nucleotides match TRBD2. The ends lost 6 bases at V and 0 bases at J; junction bases unmatched: 6. This CDR3 spans 15 amino acids. CDR1 and CDR2 from the germline V gene are MDHEN and SYDVKM. The CDR3 sequence: CASRMAGESTDTQYF. As DNA, the CDR3 is TGTGCCAGCAGAATGGCGGGGGAAAGCACAGATACGCAGTATTTT.

This clonotype was counted a few times. The genes are TRBV9 and TRBJ1-2; maybe TRBD1 (5 bases). The V end lost 4 bases, the J end lost 2 bases, and 12 bases lay between the germline ends. The CDR3 covers 14 residues. Germline-derived CDR1 and CDR2 are SGDLS and YYNGEE. For the CDR3, the DNA is TGTGCCAGCAGCCGAGGGACTCTCAACTATGGCTACACCTTC. Translating it yields CASSRGTLNYGYTF.

This clonotype came up many times. The rearrangement uses TRBV30 and TRBJ1-4; D ambiguous. The CDR3 is made up of 11 amino acids. V lost 6 bases and J 7 bases, leaving 9 bases between the germline ends. CDR1 is GTSNPN and CDR2 is SVGIG in the germline V gene (reference sequence). The CDR3 loop is CACDIGEKLFF. The CDR3 nucleotides read TGTGCCTGTGATATCGGTGAAAAACTGTTTTTT.

This clonotype was detected many times. The chain employs TRBV20-1 and TRBJ2-7, with TRBD2 matching 8 bases. Looked up from germline, CDR1 is DFQATT and CDR2 is SNEGSKA (reference sequence). The trim removed 1 base at V and 2 bases at J, leaving 4 bases unmatched. The CDR3 covers 14 residues. CDR3 sequence reads: CSARVSLAAYEQYF. CDR3 bases: TGCAGTGCTAGAGTCTCACTAGCGGCCTACGAGCAGTACTTC.

This clonotype has more than one count but fewer than ten. This rearrangement joins TRBV6-1 to TRBJ1-4, with D maybe TRBD1 (5 bases). V was clipped by 6 bases and J by 7 bases, with 15 bases between them. CDR1 MNHNS and CDR2 SASEGT come from the germline V gene. The CDR3 extends over 14 amino acids. The CDR3 is CASSRTVGGEKLFF. Here the CDR3 DNA reads TGTGCCAGCAGCAGAACAGTGGGGGGTGAAAAACTGTTTTTT.

This clonotype was observed many times. J is TRBJ1-5 and V is TRBV28, with TRBD1 as a possible D gene (5 bases). The CDR3 runs to 14 residues. Germline V gene data show CDR1 as MDHEN and CDR2 as SYDVKM. Trimming left V 6 bases short and J 2 bases short, with 11 bases between. The CDR3 spells CASSPGGGNQPQHF. The CDR3 coding sequence is TGTGCCAGCAGCCCTGGGGGGGGCAATCAGCCCCAGCATTTT.